Shown below are 25 T cell receptor beta chains from a single sample sequenced in a study of lymphopenia after photon versus proton radiotherapy. The repertoire was sequenced with immunoSEQ multiplex PCR; TCRdb's copy has only in-frame clones and lacks some. The repertoire holds approximately 160,000 clones, with approximately 90% as singletons. Source: peripheral blood, taken from a patient treated with photon-based radiotherapy. The receptor source for this set is a man aged 50 or older with gastric cancer.

The chain carries TRBV7-2 and TRBJ2-7; TRBD2 aligns across 9 bases. In germline, CDR1 is SGHTA, CDR2 FQGNSA. The J segment lost 6 bases and the V segment lost 1 base, leaving 7 bases of the junction unmatched. The CDR3 is 15 amino acids. CDR3 amino acids: CASSLVGGRVGEQYF. The CDR3 coding sequence is TGTGCCAGCAGCTTAGTAGGCGGGAGGGTGGGCGAGCAGTACTTC.

V gene TRBV7-4 combines with J gene TRBJ1-4; no firm D call. The germline V gene has CDR1 SGHVT and CDR2 SQSDAQ. The CDR3 is made up of 17 amino acids. Deletions cut 4 bases from V and 0 bases from J, with 15 bases between. DNA for the CDR3: TGTGCCAGCAGCTCTCGAGACTGGGTTTCAACTAATGAAAAACTGTTTTTT. The encoded protein is CASSSRDWVSTNEKLFF.

V is TRBV6-5 and J is TRBJ1-1, with TRBD1 matching over 7 bases. The CDR3 totals 15 residues. Germline CDR1 reads MNHEY; CDR2 reads SVGAGI. The J segment lost 1 base and the V segment lost 4 bases, leaving 6 bases of the junction unmatched. The CDR3 loop is CASSSGQETNTEAFF. CDR3 DNA sequence: TGTGCCAGCAGTTCTGGACAGGAGACGAACACTGAAGCTTTCTTT.

The chain carries TRBV7-8 and TRBJ2-1, with 7 bases identical to TRBD2. Germline lookup yields CDR1 SGHVS and CDR2 FQNEAQ. Germline trimming cut 5 bases from V and 8 bases from J; bases unmatched to any gene: 15. This CDR3 has 16 residues. The CDR3 is CASSPRAREGSHEQFF. CDR3 DNA sequence: TGTGCCAGCAGCCCCCGGGCCAGGGAGGGGTCGCATGAGCAGTTCTTC.

The V call is TRBV29-1, the J call TRBJ1-1; D is perhaps TRBD1 (5 bases). Trimming took off 4 bases at V and 5 bases at J, with 11 bases between the two ends. The length of the CDR3 is 12 residues. In germline, CDR1 is SQVTM, CDR2 ANQGSEA. The CDR3 region is CSVGRVGTEAFF. CDR3 DNA sequence: TGCAGCGTTGGCAGGGTCGGTACTGAAGCTTTCTTT. The full variable domain, with the rest looked up from reference TRBV29-1 and TRBJ1-1, is SAVISQKPSRDICQRGTSLTIQCQVDSQVTMMFWYRQQPGQSLTLIATANQGSEATYESGFVIDKFPISRPNLTFSTLTVSNMSPEDSSIYLCSVGRVGTEAFFGQGTRLTVV.

The chain uses TRBV4-1 and TRBJ2-2; no clear D. Germline-derived CDR1 and CDR2 are MGHRA and YSYEKL. The germline V and J ends were trimmed by 0 bases and 12 bases, with 11 bases remaining between them. The CDR3 is 13 amino acids. The CDR3 sequence is CASSQERTSKLFF. In DNA, the CDR3 is TGCGCCAGCAGCCAAGAAAGGACGAGCAAGCTGTTTTTT.

The chain is built from TRBV21-1 and TRBJ2-3; TRBD1 was called by the table and not checked on the DNA. TRBV21-1 is annotated as a pseudogene. This CDR3 is 16 amino acids long. The CDR3 region is CASSKWDRGVTDTQYF. The CDR3 bases are TGTGCCAGCAGCAAGTGGGACAGGGGTGTCACAGATACGCAGTATTTT.

The rearrangement uses TRBV5-1 and TRBJ1-1, with a possible D match to TRBD1 (5 bases). Per the germline V gene, CDR1 is SGHRS and CDR2 is YFSETQ. This CDR3 spans 14 amino acids. V dropped 1 base and J dropped 4 bases, with 11 bases sitting between them. CDR3 DNA: TGCGCCAGCAGCTTGCAGGCGGGGGGCACTGAAGCTTTCTTT. Its translation is CASSLQAGGTEAFF.

The V call is TRBV29-1, the J call TRBJ2-7; TRBD1 aligns across 8 bases. The V segment lost 0 bases and the J segment 3 bases; nucleotides outside the gene matches: 7. Germline CDR1 and CDR2: SQVTM and ANQGSEA. This CDR3 comprises 15 residues. The CDR3 is CSVEDRRTGRYEQYF. CDR3 coding DNA: TGCAGCGTTGAAGATCGAAGGACAGGGCGCTACGAGCAGTACTTC.

The chain combines TRBV7-2 with TRBJ1-2; D is undetermined. Trimming removed 1 base at V and 1 base at J, with 7 bases between. Germline V gene lookup returns CDR1 SGHTA and CDR2 FQGNSA. The CDR3 runs to 14 residues. CDR3 sequence reads: CASSLEAGNYGYTF. Here the CDR3 DNA reads TGTGCCAGCAGCTTAGAGGCGGGTAACTATGGCTACACCTTC.

The chain combines TRBV30 with TRBJ1-1, with D unclear. This CDR3 has 13 amino acids. Germline CDR1 and CDR2: GTSNPN and SVGIG (reference sequence). V gave up 4 bases and J gave up 4 bases, with 13 bases separating them. The CDR3 region has the DNA TGTGCCTGGACCGTGGCCCATGGCACTGAAGCTTTCTTT. This codes for CAWTVAHGTEAFF.

This clone was counted a single time. At one boundary the junction diverges from the germline segment, which might be a read error. The chain combines TRBV13 with TRBJ2-5; 10 bases match TRBD2. This CDR3 region has 15 residues. Germline loops: CDR1 PRHDT, CDR2 FYEKMQ (reference sequence). The DNA for the CDR3 is TGTGCCAGCAGCCTAGGGACTAGCGTGTGGGAGACCCAGTACTTC. This codes for CASSLGTSVWETQYF.

The chain employs TRBV18 and TRBJ1-5, with D uncertain. With 6 bases removed from V and 2 bases from J, the gap between germline ends came to 8 bases. The CDR3 spans 13 residues. Germline CDR1 and CDR2: KGHSH and LQKENI. CDR3 sequence (DNA): TGTGCCAGCTCGCGTCACCGCAATCAGCCCCAGCATTTT. As protein: CASSRHRNQPQHF.

The chain employs TRBV9 and TRBJ2-2; TRBD2 matches 13 bases. With V trimmed by 0 bases and J by 4 bases, 3 bases remained unmatched. Per germline, CDR1 SGDLS and CDR2 YYNGEE. This CDR3 has 17 amino acids. CDR3 in DNA: TGTGCCAGCAGCGTAGGACTAGCGGGAGGTGGCACCGGGGAGCTGTTTTTT. It translates to CASSVGLAGGGTGELFF. Full variable domain (remainder filled in from reference TRBV9 and TRBJ2-2): DSGVTQTPKHLITATGQRVTLRCSPRSGDLSVYWYQQSLDQGLQFLIQYYNGEERAKGNILERFSAQQFPDLHSELNLSSLELGDSALYFCASSVGLAGGGTGELFFGEGSRLTVL.

CDR3 loop: CASSQVRSGGEKLFF. CDR3 coding DNA: TGTGCCAGCAGCCAAGTCAGGTCAGGTGGTGAAAAACTGTTTTTT. J is TRBJ1-4 and V is TRBV14; no reliable D call. Trimming left V 1 base short and J 7 bases short, with 13 bases between. This CDR3 contains 15 residues. CDR1 and CDR2 from the germline V gene are SGHDN and FVKESK.

The rearrangement uses TRBV4-2 and TRBJ2-3; weak D call: TRBD1 (6 bases). Germline CDR1 reads LGHNA; CDR2 reads YNFKEQ. The CDR3 is made up of 16 amino acids. Trimming left V 0 bases short and J 6 bases short, with 16 bases between. The CDR3 protein is CASSQEGGSPMDTQYF. CDR3 nucleotides: TGTGCCAGCAGCCAAGAAGGGGGTAGCCCCATGGATACGCAGTATTTT.

A remark on this clone: Other DNA sequences in the sample encode the same CDR3. The rearrangement uses TRBV5-4 and TRBJ2-7, with D perhaps TRBD1 (6 bases). V was trimmed by 0 bases and J by 2 bases, leaving 6 bases between them. The germline V gene encodes CDR1 SGHNT and CDR2 YYREEE (reference sequence). This CDR3 spans 13 amino acids. CDR3 in amino acids: CASSLGGPYEQYF. CDR3 bases: TGTGCCAGCAGCTTGGGGGGGCCCTACGAGCAGTACTTC.

This clone has just one count. The chain carries TRBV7-9 and TRBJ2-2; 15 bases map to TRBD2. In germline, CDR1 is SEHNR, CDR2 FQNEAQ (reference sequence). V trimming: 4 bases; J trimming: 4 bases; junction bases outside the gene matches: 7. The CDR3 has 18 amino acids. CDR3 sequence: CASSYGLAGGPSTGELFF. The CDR3 coding sequence is TGTGCCAGCAGCTATGGACTAGCGGGAGGGCCTAGCACCGGGGAGCTGTTTTTT. The variable domain in full, with the rest retrieved from reference TRBV7-9 and TRBJ2-2, is DTGVSQNPRHKITKRGQNVTFRCDPISEHNRLYWYRQTLGQGPEFLTYFQNEAQLEKSRLLSDRFSAERPKGSFSTLEIQRTEQGDSAMYLCASSYGLAGGPSTGELFFGEGSRLTVL.

The chain has TRBV5-4 and TRBJ2-1; D possibly matches TRBD1 or TRBD2 (5 bases each). V lost 3 bases, J lost 12 bases, and 19 bases lay in between. Germline assignment: CDR1 SGHNT and CDR2 YYREEE (reference sequence). The CDR3 is 14 residues long. CDR3 sequence: CASSSPVGRGGQFF. CDR3 DNA: TGTGCCAGCAGCTCCCCCGTGGGCCGGGGCGGGCAGTTCTTC.

The chain couples TRBV10-1 to TRBJ2-7; D is perhaps TRBD1 (5 bases). Germline values: CDR1 WNHNN, CDR2 SYGVQD (reference sequence). V dropped 3 bases and J dropped 0 bases, with 6 bases sitting between them. The CDR3 totals 13 residues. CDR3 protein: CASSDTGSYEQYF. The CDR3 DNA reads as TGCGCCAGCAGTGATACAGGCTCCTACGAGCAGTACTTC.

This chain uses TRBV28 with TRBJ2-7; 10 bases match TRBD2. CDR1 and CDR2 (germline): MDHEN, SYDVKM. The length of the CDR3 is 15 residues. V shed 2 bases and J 5 bases; nucleotides not matched to a gene: 6. The CDR3 bases are TGTGCCAGCAGTTTAAGCGGGAGGGCCTGGCACGAGCAGTACTTC. Its protein product is CASSLSGRAWHEQYF.

J is TRBJ2-3 and V is TRBV29-1; TRBD2 aligns across 8 bases. Per the germline V gene, CDR1 is SQVTM and CDR2 is ANQGSEA. The CDR3 spans 14 residues. The CDR3: CSHREGSATDTQYF. In DNA form, the CDR3 reads TGCAGTCATCGGGAGGGTTCCGCTACAGATACGCAGTATTTT.

CDR3 amino acids: CASSDRGLLGYEQYF. The DNA for the CDR3 is TGCGCCAGCAGTGACAGGGGACTCCTGGGGTACGAGCAGTACTTC. This chain joins TRBV10-2 and TRBJ2-7; D tentatively fits TRBD1 or TRBD2 (6 bases each). The CDR3 runs to 15 residues. CDR1 WSHSY and CDR2 SAAADI come from the germline V gene. V shed 3 bases and J shed 4 bases, with 16 bases lying between them.

V is TRBV7-2 and J is TRBJ2-5; TRBD1 aligns across 7 bases. This CDR3 comprises 15 residues. CDR1 SGHTA and CDR2 FQGNSA come from the germline V gene. With V trimmed by 5 bases and J by 5 bases, 11 bases remained unmatched. The CDR3 is CASSTDGQVWETQYF. The CDR3 DNA sequence: TGTGCCAGCAGCACCGATGGACAGGTCTGGGAGACCCAGTACTTC. The full variable domain, in which reference TRBV7-2 and TRBJ2-5 provide the parts outside the CDR3, is GAGVSQSPSNKVTEKGKDVELRCDPISGHTALYWYRQSLGQGLEFLIYFQGNSAPDKSGLPSDRFSAERTGGSVSTLTIQRTQQEDSAVYLCASSTDGQVWETQYFGPGTRLLVL.

This sequence joins TRBV29-1 and TRBJ2-3; 8 nucleotides match TRBD2. Germline V gene data show CDR1 as SQVTM and CDR2 as ANQGSEA. The ends lost 6 bases at V and 6 bases at J; junction bases unmatched: 11. This CDR3 comprises 14 residues. The CDR3 DNA is TGCAGCGTCTGGGCGGGGGGCCCCGGGGATACGCAGTATTTT. Translating gives CSVWAGGPGDTQYF.